The rows below give T cell receptor beta chains drawn from one sample of a study of radiotherapy plus CTLA-4 blockade in lung cancer. The data were produced by immunoSEQ multiplex PCR, yet TCRdb's version contains in-frame clones alone and is incomplete. The sample holds tens of thousands of clones, roughly 78% seen once. The starting material was peripheral blood, obtained from a patient treated with radiotherapy plus ipilimumab. All receptors come from a human donor with non-small cell lung cancer who had a complete response to radiotherapy plus ipilimumab. Each CDR3 is given with its conserved first and last residue. Fields, in order: D gene, J gene, clone size, V gene, CDR3 DNA, CDR3 protein. D genes are given only for firm matches. Expanded clones are given a class, and other clones once, few, many or no size at all.

d_call: -; j_call: TRBJ1-2; clone_size: once; v_call: TRBV5-8; cdr3_nt: TGTGCCAGCAGCTCGAGGTCTGCTGGGGGATATGGCTACACCTTC; cdr3_aa: CASSSRSAGGYGYTF
d_call: -; j_call: TRBJ1-4; clone_size: few; v_call: TRBV19; cdr3_nt: TGTGCCAGAAGATTTAGGGCAAATAATGAAAAACTGTTTTTT; cdr3_aa: CARRFRANNEKLFF
d_call: -; j_call: TRBJ1-5; clone_size: -; v_call: TRBV7-6; cdr3_nt: TGTGCCAGCAGCTCCCAAACAGGGTTCGACAATCAGCCCCAGCATTTT; cdr3_aa: CASSSQTGFDNQPQHF
d_call: -; j_call: TRBJ2-3; clone_size: -; v_call: TRBV6-1; cdr3_nt: TGTGCCGGGAACGAGCGGTTCACAGATACGCAGTATTTT; cdr3_aa: CAGNERFTDTQYF
d_call: -; j_call: TRBJ1-3; clone_size: few; v_call: TRBV5-1; cdr3_nt: TGCGCCAGCAGCTTGGACAGCTCTGGAAACACCATATATTTT; cdr3_aa: CASSLDSSGNTIYF
d_call: TRBD2; j_call: TRBJ2-5; clone_size: -; v_call: TRBV2; cdr3_nt: TGTGCCAGCAATCCGGGAGGGGAGACCCAGTACTTC; cdr3_aa: CASNPGGETQYF
d_call: TRBD1; j_call: TRBJ2-5; clone_size: -; v_call: TRBV5-1; cdr3_nt: TGCGCCAGCAGCTTGGAGGGGACAGCCCAAGAGACCCAGTACTTC; cdr3_aa: CASSLEGTAQETQYF
d_call: -; j_call: TRBJ1-5; clone_size: -; v_call: TRBV30; cdr3_nt: TGTGCCTGGAGTTCGGGGGGCATAGTGCAGCCCCAGCATTTT; cdr3_aa: CAWSSGGIVQPQHF
d_call: TRBD1; j_call: TRBJ2-1; clone_size: -; v_call: TRBV28; cdr3_nt: TGTGCCAGCAGTCTTGACAGGGGGTACAATGAGCAGTTCTTC; cdr3_aa: CASSLDRGYNEQFF
d_call: -; j_call: TRBJ2-7; clone_size: -; v_call: TRBV10-1; cdr3_nt: TGCGCCAGCAGTGAGTCAGCAGGGCCCAGCATCGGGCAGTACTTC; cdr3_aa: CASSESAGPSIGQYF
d_call: TRBD1; j_call: TRBJ2-2; clone_size: -; v_call: TRBV30; cdr3_nt: TGTGCCTGGAGTAACACAGGGGGTTCCGGGGAGCTGTTTTTT; cdr3_aa: CAWSNTGGSGELFF
d_call: TRBD1; j_call: TRBJ2-3; clone_size: -; v_call: TRBV28; cdr3_nt: TGTGCCAGCAGTGTCCTACAGGGGGCTAATCCGGATACGCAGTATTTT; cdr3_aa: CASSVLQGANPDTQYF
d_call: -; j_call: TRBJ2-2; clone_size: -; v_call: TRBV6-6; cdr3_nt: TGTGCCAGCAGTTACCTCGGCATTAACACCGGGGAGCTGTTTTTT; cdr3_aa: CASSYLGINTGELFF
d_call: -; j_call: TRBJ2-7; clone_size: -; v_call: TRBV5-6; cdr3_nt: TGTGCCAGCAGCTTGGTCGGCTCCTACGAGCAGTACTTC; cdr3_aa: CASSLVGSYEQYF
d_call: -; j_call: TRBJ2-1; clone_size: -; v_call: TRBV10-1; cdr3_nt: TGCGCCAGCAGTGAGAGTACAGGGACTGGCGATGAGCAGTTCTTC; cdr3_aa: CASSESTGTGDEQFF
d_call: TRBD2; j_call: TRBJ2-7; clone_size: -; v_call: TRBV5-4; cdr3_nt: TGTGCCAGCAGCTCGGGGACTAGCCCCTACGAGCAGTACTTC; cdr3_aa: CASSSGTSPYEQYF
d_call: -; j_call: TRBJ1-6; clone_size: -; v_call: TRBV6-1; cdr3_nt: TGTGCCAGCACCCGGGCCCCTTTCCAATCACCCCTCCACTTT; cdr3_aa: CASTRAPFQSPLHF
d_call: -; j_call: TRBJ2-6; clone_size: -; v_call: TRBV4-1; cdr3_nt: TGCGCCAGCAGCCAAGTTCGAGGGGCTGGGGCCAACGTCCTGACTTTC; cdr3_aa: CASSQVRGAGANVLTF
d_call: TRBD1; j_call: TRBJ2-3; clone_size: -; v_call: TRBV19; cdr3_nt: TGTGCCAGTAGTTCCCGGGACAGGGGGCAAGATACGCAGTATTTT; cdr3_aa: CASSSRDRGQDTQYF
d_call: -; j_call: TRBJ2-5; clone_size: -; v_call: TRBV5-4; cdr3_nt: TGTGCCAGCAGCCCAAACCTGGGGGACGAGACCCAGTACTTC; cdr3_aa: CASSPNLGDETQYF